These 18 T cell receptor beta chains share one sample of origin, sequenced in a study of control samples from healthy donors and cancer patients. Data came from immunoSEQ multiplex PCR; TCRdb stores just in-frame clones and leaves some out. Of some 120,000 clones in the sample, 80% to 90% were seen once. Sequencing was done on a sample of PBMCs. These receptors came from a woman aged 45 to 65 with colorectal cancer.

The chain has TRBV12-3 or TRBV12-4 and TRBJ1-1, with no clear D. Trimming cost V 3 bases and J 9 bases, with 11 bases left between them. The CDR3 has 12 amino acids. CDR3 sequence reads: CASSFRDRKAFF. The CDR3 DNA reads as TGTGCCAGCAGTTTTAGAGATCGCAAAGCTTTCTTT.

As DNA, the CDR3 is TGTGCCAGCAGCCTAAAGAGACAGGGAAGCTCCTACGAGCAGTACTTC. It specifies CASSLKRQGSSYEQYF. This rearrangement joins TRBV7-8 to TRBJ2-7, with TRBD1 identical over 7 bases. The CDR3 is made up of 16 amino acids. The germline V gene has CDR1 SGHVS and CDR2 FQNEAQ. V gave up 5 bases and J gave up 0 bases; unmatched junction bases: 10.

Here the CDR3 DNA reads TGCGCCAGCAGGTTATTTCCGGGACAACCCAACACCGGGGAGCTGTTTTTT. Protein sequence: CASRLFPGQPNTGELFF. V and J are TRBV5-1 and TRBJ2-2; possible D gene TRBD1, 6 bases. The CDR3 covers 17 residues. V shed 5 bases and J shed 2 bases, with 19 bases lying between them. Looked up from germline, CDR1 is SGHRS and CDR2 is YFSETQ.

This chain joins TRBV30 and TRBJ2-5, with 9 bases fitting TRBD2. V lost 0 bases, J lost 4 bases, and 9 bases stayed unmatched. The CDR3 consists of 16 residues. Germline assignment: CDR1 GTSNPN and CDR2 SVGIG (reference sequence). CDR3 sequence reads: CAWSVNSGSFSETQYF. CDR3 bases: TGTGCCTGGAGTGTTAATAGCGGGAGCTTCTCAGAGACCCAGTACTTC.

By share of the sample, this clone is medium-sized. The CDR3 region is CASSQRNLGSGNTIYF. DNA for the CDR3: TGTGCCAGCAGCCAAAGGAACCTGGGGTCTGGAAACACCATATATTTT. V is TRBV3-1 (or the pseudogene TRBV3-2) and J is TRBJ1-3; the D is unclear. The length of the CDR3 is 16 residues. V shed 2 bases and J shed 1 base, with 12 bases lying between them. Germline values: CDR1 LGHDT, CDR2 YNNKEL (reference sequence).

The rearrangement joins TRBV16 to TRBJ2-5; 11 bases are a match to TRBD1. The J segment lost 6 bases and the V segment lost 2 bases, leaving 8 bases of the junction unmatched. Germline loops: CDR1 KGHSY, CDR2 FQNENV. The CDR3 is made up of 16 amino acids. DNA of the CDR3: TGTGCCAGCAGCCAACTGGGACAGGGGGTTTGGAAGACCCAGTACTTC. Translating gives CASSQLGQGVWKTQYF.

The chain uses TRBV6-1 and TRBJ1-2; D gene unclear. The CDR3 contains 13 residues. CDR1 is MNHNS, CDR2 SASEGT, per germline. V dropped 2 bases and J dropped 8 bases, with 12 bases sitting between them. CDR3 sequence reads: CASSELRAQGYTF. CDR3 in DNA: TGTGCCAGCAGTGAACTACGGGCGCAAGGCTACACCTTC.

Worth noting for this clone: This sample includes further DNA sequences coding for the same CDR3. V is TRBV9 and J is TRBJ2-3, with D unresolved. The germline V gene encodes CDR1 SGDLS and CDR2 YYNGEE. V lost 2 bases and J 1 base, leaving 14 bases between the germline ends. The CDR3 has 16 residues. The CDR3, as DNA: TGTGCCAGCAGCGTGTCAACGTCCCGGGGCACAGATACGCAGTATTTT. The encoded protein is CASSVSTSRGTDTQYF. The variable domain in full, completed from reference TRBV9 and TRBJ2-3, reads DSGVTQTPKHLITATGQRVTLRCSPRSGDLSVYWYQQSLDQGLQFLIQYYNGEERAKGNILERFSAQQFPDLHSELNLSSLELGDSALYFCASSVSTSRGTDTQYFGPGTRLTVL.

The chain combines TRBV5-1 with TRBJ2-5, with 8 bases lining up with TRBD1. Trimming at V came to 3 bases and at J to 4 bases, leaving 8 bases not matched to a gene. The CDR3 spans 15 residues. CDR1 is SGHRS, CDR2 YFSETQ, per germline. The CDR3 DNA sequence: TGCGCCAGCAGCTCTAGGACAGGGTCTCGAGAGACCCAGTACTTC. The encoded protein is CASSSRTGSRETQYF.

The CDR3 coding sequence is TGTGCCAGCAGCTTAAGTTGGCTGGACACTGAAGCTTTCTTT. It yields the protein CASSLSWLDTEAFF. The rearrangement joins TRBV7-9 to TRBJ1-1, with unresolved D. V was clipped by 2 bases and J by 3 bases, with 10 bases between them. CDR3 length: 14 residues. Germline assignment: CDR1 SEHNR and CDR2 FQNEAQ (reference sequence). Full variable domain (rest looked up from reference TRBV7-9 and TRBJ1-1): DTGVSQNPRHKITKRGQNVTFRCDPISEHNRLYWYRQTLGQGPEFLTYFQNEAQLEKSRLLSDRFSAERPKGSFSTLEIQRTEQGDSAMYLCASSLSWLDTEAFFGQGTRLTVV.

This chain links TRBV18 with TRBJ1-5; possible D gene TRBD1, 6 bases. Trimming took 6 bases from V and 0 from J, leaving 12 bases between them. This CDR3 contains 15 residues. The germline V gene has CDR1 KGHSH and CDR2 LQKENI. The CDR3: CASSEQGYSNQPQHF. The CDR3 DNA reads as TGTGCCAGCTCTGAACAGGGTTATAGCAATCAGCCCCAGCATTTT.

The CDR3 DNA is TGCGCCAGCAGCTTGACAGGGGGGGATACGCAGTATTTT. Amino acids: CASSLTGGDTQYF. The chain is built from TRBV5-1 and TRBJ2-3, with 8 bases lining up with TRBD1. Germline values: CDR1 SGHRS, CDR2 YFSETQ. The CDR3 is made up of 13 amino acids. V was pared by 1 base and J by 6 bases, with 1 base of the junction left unmatched.

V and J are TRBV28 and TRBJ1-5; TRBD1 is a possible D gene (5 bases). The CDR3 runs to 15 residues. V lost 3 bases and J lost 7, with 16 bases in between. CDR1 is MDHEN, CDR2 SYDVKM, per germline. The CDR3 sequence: CASSFNLASGQPQHF. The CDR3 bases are TGTGCCAGCAGTTTTAATCTTGCGTCAGGGCAGCCCCAGCATTTT.

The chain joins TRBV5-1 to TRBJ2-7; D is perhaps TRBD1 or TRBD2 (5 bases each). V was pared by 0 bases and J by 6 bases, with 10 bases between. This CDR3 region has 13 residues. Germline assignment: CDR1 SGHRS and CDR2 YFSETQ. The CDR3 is CASSLVWDGEQYF. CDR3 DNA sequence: TGCGCCAGCAGCTTGGTTTGGGACGGCGAGCAGTACTTC.

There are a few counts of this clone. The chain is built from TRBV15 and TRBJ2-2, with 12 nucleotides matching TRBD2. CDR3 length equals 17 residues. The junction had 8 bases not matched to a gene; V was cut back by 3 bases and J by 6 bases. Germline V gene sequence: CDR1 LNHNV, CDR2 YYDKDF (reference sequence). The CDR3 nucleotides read TGTGCCACCAGCAGCGTTTATACTAGCGGGAGGTCCGGGGAGCTGTTTTTT. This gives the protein CATSSVYTSGRSGELFF.

CDR3 nucleotides: TGTGCCAGCAGCCACTCGGTGGTTAATGAAAAACTGTTTTTT. Its translation is CASSHSVVNEKLFF. The chain recombines TRBV3-1 (or the pseudogene TRBV3-2) with TRBJ1-4, with D unresolved. The germline V and J ends were trimmed by 3 bases and 4 bases, with 9 bases remaining between them. Germline V gives CDR1 LGHDT, CDR2 YNNKEL (reference sequence). The CDR3 runs to 14 residues.

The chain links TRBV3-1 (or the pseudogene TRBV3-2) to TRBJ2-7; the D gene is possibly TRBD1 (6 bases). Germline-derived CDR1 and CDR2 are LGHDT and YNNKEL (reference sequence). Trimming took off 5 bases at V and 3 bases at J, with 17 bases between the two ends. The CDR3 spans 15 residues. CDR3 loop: CASSEASGTYYEQYF. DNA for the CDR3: TGTGCCAGCAGCGAAGCGTCCGGGACATACTACGAGCAGTACTTC.

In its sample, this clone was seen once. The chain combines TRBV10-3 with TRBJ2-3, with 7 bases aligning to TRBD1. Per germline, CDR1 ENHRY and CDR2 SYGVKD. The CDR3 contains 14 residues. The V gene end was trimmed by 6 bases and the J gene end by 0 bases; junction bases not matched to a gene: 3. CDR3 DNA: TGTGCCATCAGGGGGACAGCTAGCACAGATACGCAGTATTTT. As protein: CAIRGTASTDTQYF.